Given below is one T cell receptor beta chain in context. No cognate antigen has been identified for it. No much larger clone exists at a distance of one base, and base qualities are not known. In Seattle, one collaborating source enrolled patients while the infection was active and tracked those patients longitudinally over the course of disease. Collaborating institutions collected whole blood in K2EDTA tubes following their own protocols. For TCRbeta analysis, collaborators shipped samples in one of three forms: frozen whole blood, isolated PBMCs, or DNA extracted from either of those sample types. TCRbeta CDR3 regions were amplified from genomic DNA using the immunoSEQ Assay, a bias-controlled multiplex PCR. The authors' pipeline ran thus. Nucleated cell counts per sample were estimated from amplification of reference gene primers within the assay. To quantify the absolute abundance of each unique TCRbeta CDR3 rearrangement, sequence reads were collapsed and filtered. For each sample, productive Simpson clonality was calculated by taking the square root of Simpson's diversity index across productive rearrangements. Here the immuneACCESS table is served through TCRdb, limited to in-frame sequences with V and J called. Missing clones are a known gap in these copies; in checked studies unresolved V genes cover under half, and the rest lacks a known reason. Clone size and V and J calls were adopted from that table, with D and trimming inferred from the DNA. The sample profile shows some 120,000 clones; 74% of them were found once. The ten largest clones add up to 6% of the sample.

The data stem from a study of blood T cell repertoires in COVID-19 (TCRdb year 2020). About the full investigation: Samples covering the acute and convalescent phases of COVID-19 were provided by collaborators in the United States, Italy and Spain. The prospective study material was composed of cDNA or gDNA derived from T cells, B-cell-depleted T cells, or PBMCs. Deeply sampled blood TCRbeta repertoires from subjects exposed to, actively infected with, or recovered from COVID-19 were included in the dataset. The repertoires were made available in a free public database intended to serve as a resource for research on the immune response to SARS-CoV-2. Samples came from the ongoing ImmuneRACE study (first 160 participants) plus 1,254 subjects from 6 global collaborators. Nearly every sample came with metadata listing a de-identified subject ID, COVID-19 status, age in years and sex. HLA class I and class II types, where available, came from metadata supplied by the sample provider rather than from assay-based typing. General findings and caveats noted by the study authors: How much clinical and demographic metadata was included differed by source and by participant, and the metadata was provided uncurated.

The CDR3, cysteine through phenylalanine, is 14 amino acids long. Only the CDR3 DNA is retained, 42 bases long and in frame from the first base. Sequences MDHEN (CDR1) and SYDVKM (CDR2) are obtained from the germline V gene. V drops 2 bases and J drops 3 bases, leaving 11 bases in between. Rearrangement joined TRBV28 to TRBJ2-7; there is no confident call for the D gene. Specimen: peripheral blood. The sequence derives from an older man with COVID-19, enrolled during active disease. DNA sequence: TGTGCCAGCAGTTTAAGCCAGGCCGACTACGAGCAGTACTTC. This yields the protein CASSLSQADYEQYF. The CDR3 plus the reference TRBV28 and TRBJ2-7 genes for the other parts give the full variable domain: DVKVTQSSRYLVKRTGEKVFLECVQDMDHENMFWYRQDPGLGLRLIYFSYDVKMKEKGDIPEGYSVSREKKERFSLILESASTNQTSMYLCASSLSQADYEQYFGPGTRLTVT.